The rows below give T cell receptor beta chains drawn from one sample of a study of T cells in Graves' hyperthyroidism and ophthalmopathy. TCRdb re-called the multiplex PCR reads with MiXCR, one entry per CDR3 protein. Of approximately 510,000 distinct CDR3 sequences in the sample, less than 25% were seen once. The sample comprised blood. These receptors were collected from a young man with Graves' hyperthyroidism. Each CDR3 is given with its conserved first and last residue. The D gene is left open where the match is weak. A clone size is listed for some rows: how often the clone was seen (once, few, many), or a class if it is expanded.

size: .; J: TRBJ1-2; V: TRBV20-1; D: .; DNA: TGCAGTGCTAGAGATCGGGGAGGGAACTATGGCTACACCTTC; CDR3: CSARDRGGNYGYTF
size: .; J: TRBJ1-1; V: TRBV4-1; D: .; DNA: TGCGCCAGCAGCCAAGTGGACCCGGAGGGAGCTTTCTTT; CDR3: CASSQVDPEGAFF
size: many; J: TRBJ1-5; V: TRBV29-1; D: .; DNA: TGCAGCGTTGCTCAGGGACGGGATCAGCCCCAGCATTTT; CDR3: CSVAQGRDQPQHF
size: .; J: TRBJ2-2; V: TRBV29-1; D: .; DNA: TGCAGCGTCCACCCCCCGTCCGGGGAGCTGTTTTTT; CDR3: CSVHPPSGELFF
size: .; J: TRBJ1-5; V: TRBV28; D: .; DNA: TGTGCCAGCTATCCGCTTATGGGTGGGGGTGATCAGCCCCAGCATTTT; CDR3: CASYPLMGGGDQPQHF
size: many; J: TRBJ1-1; V: TRBV6-1; D: TRBD1; DNA: TGTGCCAGCAGACGGGACAGAGCCCCTACGAACACTGAAGCTTTCTTT; CDR3: CASRRDRAPTNTEAFF
size: .; J: TRBJ2-7; V: TRBV28; D: TRBD1; DNA: TGTGCCAGCAGTTTAGGGACAGGGTGGTCCCACGAGCAGTACTTC; CDR3: CASSLGTGWSHEQYF
size: few; J: TRBJ1-1; V: TRBV5-1; D: .; DNA: TGCGCCAGCAGCGACCCGCGGGAAGAAGCTGAAGCTTTCTTT; CDR3: CASSDPREEAEAFF
size: many; J: TRBJ2-7; V: TRBV9; D: .; DNA: TGTGCCAGCAGCCCGCGTCGGGGGGCCCTGGGTGAGCAGTACTTC; CDR3: CASSPRRGALGEQYF
size: many; J: TRBJ1-2; V: TRBV11-2; D: .; DNA: TGTGCCAGCAGAATATCGACGCCCACTAACTATGGCTACACCTTC; CDR3: CASRISTPTNYGYTF
size: many; J: TRBJ2-7; V: TRBV6-1; D: TRBD2; DNA: TGTGCCAGCAGTAGCGGGGGGCTCCCCTACGAGCAGTACTTC; CDR3: CASSSGGLPYEQYF
size: few; J: TRBJ2-5; V: TRBV20-1; D: TRBD2; DNA: TGCAGTGCTAGACTAGCGGGCCCAGAGACCCAGTACTTC; CDR3: CSARLAGPETQYF
size: many; J: TRBJ2-7; V: TRBV28; D: .; DNA: TGTGCCAGCAGTCCGCGGAGGGGTACCTACGAGCAGTACTTC; CDR3: CASSPRRGTYEQYF
size: many; J: TRBJ2-7; V: TRBV12-3/TRBV12-4; D: .; DNA: TGTGCCAGCTGCGGAGCAGACTACGAGCAGTACTTC; CDR3: CASCGADYEQYF
size: many; J: TRBJ2-5; V: TRBV28; D: .; DNA: TGTGCCAGCAGGGGATCTTCCCAAGAGACCCAGTACTTC; CDR3: CASRGSSQETQYF
size: many; J: TRBJ1-1; V: TRBV6-2/TRBV6-3; D: .; DNA: TGTGCCAGCAGTTACGCTAACGCCCATACGGCTTTCTTT; CDR3: CASSYANAHTAFF
size: many; J: TRBJ2-7; V: TRBV20-1; D: .; DNA: TGCAGTGCTAGTTTTTTGGGGGTGACTCCCAAACTTCCCTCTGGCGAGCAGTACTTC; CDR3: CSASFLGVTPKLPSGEQYF
size: many; J: TRBJ1-5; V: TRBV6-5; D: .; DNA: TGTGCCAGCAGCTACTTAGGGACGGCAAATCAGCCCCAGCATTTT; CDR3: CASSYLGTANQPQHF
size: many; J: TRBJ2-1; V: TRBV6-5; D: TRBD1; DNA: TGTGCCAGCAGTTACTCCGGGACAGGGTATAATGAGCAGTTCTTC; CDR3: CASSYSGTGYNEQFF
size: many; J: TRBJ1-1; V: TRBV28; D: TRBD1; DNA: TGTGCCAGCAGCCTAACAGGGGAGAACACTGAAGCTTTCTTT; CDR3: CASSLTGENTEAFF
size: .; J: TRBJ2-7; V: TRBV6-1; D: .; DNA: TGTGCCAGCAGTACGCCGACAGCCTCCTACGAGCAGTACTTC; CDR3: CASSTPTASYEQYF
size: many; J: TRBJ1-1; V: TRBV2; D: .; DNA: TGTGCCAGCAGTGTGAGTTTGACTGAAGCTTTCTTT; CDR3: CASSVSLTEAFF
size: .; J: TRBJ1-6; V: TRBV4-1; D: TRBD1; DNA: TGCGCCAGCAGCCAATTGGGACAGGGACCTATCTCCTATAATTCACCCCTCCACTTT; CDR3: CASSQLGQGPISYNSPLHF
size: .; J: TRBJ1-1; V: TRBV2; D: TRBD1; DNA: TGTGCCAGCAAGGGGGCAGGGGCGAACACTGAAGCTTTCTTT; CDR3: CASKGAGANTEAFF
size: .; J: TRBJ2-7; V: TRBV6-1; D: TRBD1; DNA: TGTGCCAGCAGTGAAGCTTGGACAGGGGGCCTCGACGAGCAGTACTTC; CDR3: CASSEAWTGGLDEQYF
size: many; J: TRBJ1-2; V: TRBV30; D: .; DNA: TGTGCCTGGAGTTACCCTAACAGAGTTCTTAACTATGGCTACACCTTC; CDR3: CAWSYPNRVLNYGYTF
size: .; J: TRBJ2-2; V: TRBV11-3; D: .; DNA: TGTGCCATCGACAGGAGGGGAGCCGGGGAGCTGTTTTTT; CDR3: CAIDRRGAGELFF
size: many; J: TRBJ2-7; V: TRBV28; D: .; DNA: TGTGCCAGCAGTTCCCCCCGTAAACGTAGCTCCTACGAGCAGTACTTC; CDR3: CASSSPRKRSSYEQYF
size: many; J: TRBJ1-3; V: TRBV12-3/TRBV12-4; D: .; DNA: TGTGCCAGCTCCCTTGCGGGGTCTGGAAACACCATATATTTT; CDR3: CASSLAGSGNTIYF
size: few; J: TRBJ2-6; V: TRBV2; D: .; DNA: TGTGCCAGCAGTGACGGTGGGGTTCTTGGGGCCAACGTCCTGACTTTC; CDR3: CASSDGGVLGANVLTF
size: many; J: TRBJ2-2; V: TRBV28; D: .; DNA: TGTGCCAGCAGGGTACTAGCAGACACCGGGGAGCTGTTTTTT; CDR3: CASRVLADTGELFF
size: .; J: TRBJ1-2; V: TRBV6-1; D: TRBD1; DNA: TGTGCCAGCTGTGACAGGGGGCTGTACTATGGCTACACCTTC; CDR3: CASCDRGLYYGYTF
size: few; J: TRBJ2-7; V: TRBV12-5; D: .; DNA: TGTGCTAGTGGTTTGGACGGTAGGAGCGAGCAGTACTTC; CDR3: CASGLDGRSEQYF
size: .; J: TRBJ2-5; V: TRBV15; D: TRBD2; DNA: TGTGCCACCAGCAGAGATTTAGCTAGCGGGGGGACCCAGTACTTC; CDR3: CATSRDLASGGTQYF
size: many; J: TRBJ1-2; V: TRBV28; D: .; DNA: TGTGCCGTACAGACCGGACAGAACGGCTACACCTTC; CDR3: CAVQTGQNGYTF
size: many; J: TRBJ1-2; V: TRBV7-2; D: .; DNA: TGTGCCAGCAGCTTTTCAGGGTCTGGCTACACCTTC; CDR3: CASSFSGSGYTF
size: .; J: TRBJ2-7; V: TRBV29-1; D: .; DNA: TGCAGCGTTTACGGCAGCTCCTACGAGCAGTACTTC; CDR3: CSVYGSSYEQYF
size: many; J: TRBJ1-1; V: TRBV6-1; D: .; DNA: TGTGCCAGCACCTTTCGACCACAGGGGAACACTGAAGCTTTCTTT; CDR3: CASTFRPQGNTEAFF
size: .; J: TRBJ2-7; V: TRBV11-2; D: .; DNA: TGTGCCAGCAGCTTGATCGTCAGCGGACTATTTTACGAGCAGTACTTC; CDR3: CASSLIVSGLFYEQYF
size: .; J: TRBJ1-1; V: TRBV6-2/TRBV6-3; D: .; DNA: TGTGCCAGCAGAAAAGGGACCTCTGAAGCTTTCTTT; CDR3: CASRKGTSEAFF
size: .; J: TRBJ2-7; V: TRBV6-5; D: .; DNA: TGTGCCAGCAGTAACGGCGGATACGAGCAGTACTTC; CDR3: CASSNGGYEQYF